This TCR beta chain was identified during a study of blood T cell repertoires in COVID-19 (TCRdb year 2020). With respect to the entire study: The collaborator samples originated in the United States, Italy and Spain and spanned the acute and convalescent phases of COVID-19. Deeply sampled blood TCRbeta repertoires from subjects exposed to, actively infected with, or recovered from COVID-19 were included in the dataset. Sample metadata almost always included a de-identified subject ID, COVID-19 status, age in years and sex. Where HLA class I and class II types were available, the types were taken from metadata supplied by the sample provider, not from assay-based typing. The prospective study material was composed of cDNA or gDNA derived from T cells, B-cell-depleted T cells, or PBMCs. The samples were drawn from two sources: the first 160 participants of the ongoing ImmuneRACE study, and over 950 subjects contributed by 6 global collaborators. The repertoires were released in a freely available public database meant as a resource for research on the immune response to SARS-CoV-2.

Comments on this clone: The target of this receptor is not known. Within one base of it there is no much larger clone, and no base qualities were kept.

Another Seattle source contributed samples from volunteer blood donors who had recovered from COVID-19. Whole blood was collected in K2EDTA tubes by collaborating institutions according to the institutions' own protocols. Collaborator samples were shipped for TCRbeta analysis as frozen whole blood, isolated PBMCs, or DNA extracted from either sample type. The full study reports these points: Clinical and demographic metadata were provided uncurated, with the amount varying by source and participant.

TCRbeta CDR3 regions were amplified from genomic DNA by means of the immunoSEQ Assay, a bias-controlled multiplex PCR. From the authors' description of their analysis: The number of nucleated cells in each sample was estimated from the amplification of reference gene primers within the assay. Sequence reads were collapsed and filtered to measure the absolute abundance of every unique TCRbeta CDR3 rearrangement. For each sample, productive Simpson clonality was calculated as the square root of Simpson's diversity index across productive rearrangements. TCRdb obtained this table from immuneACCESS and retained in-frame rearrangements with V and J assigned. These tables miss some clones; where compared with another copy, unresolved V genes account for less than half of the shortfall, and the remainder is unexplained. V and J calls and clone size come straight from that table; D and trimming were deduced from the DNA. The sample yields some 200,000 clones; 80% to 90% were counted once. The ten largest clones take up around 1.5% of the sample.

In the germline V gene (reference sequence), CDR1 corresponds to GTSNPN and CDR2 to SVGIG. The CDR3 contains 16 residues, cysteine and phenylalanine counted. CDR3 DNA is the only sequence kept; it has 48 bases, read in frame from the first base. Relative to germline, V is missing 2 bases and J is missing 3 bases, with 6 bases of the junction outside any gene match. The V and J segments used are TRBV30 and TRBJ2-2, and TRBD2 matches 10 of the central bases. Input material: peripheral blood. This receptor was identified in a woman in her thirties or forties who had recovered from COVID-19. In nucleotides, the sequence is TGTGCCTGGAGTCTACTAGCGGGGACCGACACCGGGGAGCTGTTTTTT. It specifies CAWSLLAGTDTGELFF.